These T cell receptor beta chains were read from a single sample in a study of blood T cell repertoires in COVID-19. Produced via immunoSEQ multiplex PCR; TCRdb's table is partial and in-frame only. The repertoire holds some 150,000 clones, 70% to 80% seen once, with 4.5% to 5% in the top ten. Sequencing used peripheral blood. Source of these receptors: a woman in her seventies with COVID-19, enrolled during active disease. Each CDR3 is given with its conserved first and last residue. The D gene is left open where the match is weak. For some rows the clone size is stated as once, few or many, or as a class when expanded; others skip it.

CDR3 protein: CASSLGVDQPQHF
CDR3 DNA: TGTGCCAGCAGTTTGGGCGTGGATCAGCCCCAGCATTTT
J gene: TRBJ1-5
clone size: -
V gene: TRBV28
D gene: -

CDR3 protein: CASSQGQGKDEKLFF
CDR3 DNA: TGCGCCAGCAGCCAAGGACAGGGAAAGGATGAAAAACTGTTTTTT
J gene: TRBJ1-4
clone size: -
V gene: TRBV4-1
D gene: TRBD1

CDR3 protein: CASSPGLVQETQYF
CDR3 DNA: TGTGCCAGCAGCCCGGGACTGGTCCAAGAGACCCAGTACTTC
J gene: TRBJ2-5
clone size: -
V gene: TRBV7-2
D gene: -

CDR3 protein: CASSHAAEQYF
CDR3 DNA: TGTGCCAGCAGCCACGCGGCCGAGCAGTACTTC
J gene: TRBJ2-7
clone size: -
V gene: TRBV6-2/TRBV6-3
D gene: -

CDR3 protein: CASSTGGGSLRNTGELFF
CDR3 DNA: TGTGCCAGCAGCACTGGGGGGGGATCCTTACGGAACACCGGGGAGCTGTTTTTT
J gene: TRBJ2-2
clone size: -
V gene: TRBV6-2/TRBV6-3
D gene: TRBD2

CDR3 protein: CASSFGTRLAYGYTF
CDR3 DNA: TGTGCCAGCAGTTTCGGGACAAGGTTAGCCTATGGCTACACCTTC
J gene: TRBJ1-2
clone size: -
V gene: TRBV28
D gene: -

CDR3 protein: CSVARGSGGPDTQYF
CDR3 DNA: TGCAGCGTTGCGAGGGGGAGCGGGGGCCCAGATACGCAGTATTTT
J gene: TRBJ2-3
clone size: -
V gene: TRBV29-1
D gene: TRBD2

CDR3 protein: CASSFAGSYEQYF
CDR3 DNA: TGTGCCAGCAGCTTCGCAGGGTCCTACGAGCAGTACTTC
J gene: TRBJ2-7
clone size: -
V gene: TRBV11-2
D gene: -

CDR3 protein: CATSDFGSGYQETQYF
CDR3 DNA: -
J gene: TRBJ2-5
clone size: once
V gene: TRBV24-1
D gene: -

CDR3 protein: CASRTHSTDTQYF
CDR3 DNA: TGTGCCAGCAGAACACATAGCACAGATACGCAGTATTTT
J gene: TRBJ2-3
clone size: once
V gene: TRBV6-5
D gene: -

CDR3 protein: CASSTPRTGDYGYTF
CDR3 DNA: TGTGCCAGTAGTACACCCCGGACAGGAGACTATGGCTACACCTTC
J gene: TRBJ1-2
clone size: -
V gene: TRBV19
D gene: TRBD1

CDR3 protein: CASSPILSSGNTIYF
CDR3 DNA: TGTGCCAGCAGTCCTATATTAAGCTCTGGAAACACCATATATTTT
J gene: TRBJ1-3
clone size: once
V gene: TRBV7-2
D gene: -

CDR3 protein: CASSEVAARGDTQYF
CDR3 DNA: TGTGCCAGCAGTGAGGTAGCGGCCCGAGGTGATACGCAGTATTTT
J gene: TRBJ2-3
clone size: few
V gene: TRBV6-4
D gene: -

CDR3 protein: CASSPDRRFEQYF
CDR3 DNA: TGTGCCAGCAGTCCGGACAGGAGGTTCGAGCAGTACTTC
J gene: TRBJ2-7
clone size: -
V gene: TRBV7-2
D gene: TRBD1

CDR3 protein: CASSLGRVSYGYTF
CDR3 DNA: TGTGCCAGCAGCCTAGGTCGAGTTAGCTATGGCTACACCTTC
J gene: TRBJ1-2
clone size: -
V gene: TRBV7-2
D gene: -

CDR3 protein: CASSTEGGAYNEQFF
CDR3 DNA: TGTGCCAGCAGCACAGAGGGGGGGGCCTACAATGAGCAGTTCTTC
J gene: TRBJ2-1
clone size: -
V gene: TRBV9
D gene: -

CDR3 protein: CASSLEGGPTDTQYF
CDR3 DNA: TGTGCCAGCAGCTTAGAGGGCGGGCCCACAGATACGCAGTATTTT
J gene: TRBJ2-3
clone size: -
V gene: TRBV7-9
D gene: -

CDR3 protein: CASRSGQFTANYGYTF
CDR3 DNA: TGTGCCAGCCGCTCGGGACAGTTCACAGCTAACTATGGCTACACCTTC
J gene: TRBJ1-2
clone size: -
V gene: TRBV28
D gene: TRBD1

CDR3 protein: CSVPRGAETQYF
CDR3 DNA: TGCAGCGTTCCCAGGGGTGCAGAGACCCAGTACTTC
J gene: TRBJ2-5
clone size: -
V gene: TRBV29-1
D gene: -

CDR3 protein: CASSPYPGTQYF
CDR3 DNA: TGTGCCAGCAGTCCCTACCCTGGTACGCAGTATTTT
J gene: TRBJ2-3
clone size: -
V gene: TRBV27
D gene: -

CDR3 protein: CASSLAHPGQLTGELFF
CDR3 DNA: TGTGCCAGCAGCTTAGCGCACCCGGGACAGCTAACCGGGGAGCTGTTTTTT
J gene: TRBJ2-2
clone size: -
V gene: TRBV7-2
D gene: TRBD1

CDR3 protein: CASSSPTGGYTEAFF
CDR3 DNA: TGTGCCAGCAGCTCACCCACAGGGGGCTACACTGAAGCTTTCTTT
J gene: TRBJ1-1
clone size: -
V gene: TRBV5-4
D gene: TRBD1

CDR3 protein: CASSQEGRQHSYEQYF
CDR3 DNA: TGTGCCAGCAGCCAAGAGGGGCGACAACACTCCTACGAGCAGTACTTC
J gene: TRBJ2-7
clone size: -
V gene: TRBV3-1/TRBV3-2
D gene: -

CDR3 protein: CASSQGPTDQPQHF
CDR3 DNA: TGTGCCAGCAGCCAGGGCCCCACGGATCAGCCCCAGCATTTT
J gene: TRBJ1-5
clone size: -
V gene: TRBV9
D gene: -

CDR3 protein: CASSYGGGTFNEQFF
CDR3 DNA: TGTGCCAGCAGTTACGGCGGGGGGACCTTCAATGAGCAGTTCTTC
J gene: TRBJ2-1
clone size: -
V gene: TRBV6-2/TRBV6-3
D gene: TRBD2

CDR3 protein: CASRPGTANTEAFF
CDR3 DNA: TGTGCCAGCAGGCCGGGGACAGCGAACACTGAAGCTTTCTTT
J gene: TRBJ1-1
clone size: -
V gene: TRBV28
D gene: TRBD1

CDR3 protein: CASSYRVGGGYGYTF
CDR3 DNA: TGTGCCAGCAGCTACAGGGTGGGCGGAGGCTATGGCTACACCTTC
J gene: TRBJ1-2
clone size: -
V gene: TRBV7-2
D gene: -

CDR3 protein: CASSRFGQGAAETQYF
CDR3 DNA: TGCGCCAGCAGCCGCTTCGGACAGGGGGCAGCGGAGACCCAGTACTTC
J gene: TRBJ2-5
clone size: -
V gene: TRBV5-1
D gene: TRBD1

CDR3 protein: CAISDRTGGEAFF
CDR3 DNA: TGTGCCATCAGTGACCGGACAGGGGGCGAAGCTTTCTTT
J gene: TRBJ1-1
clone size: -
V gene: TRBV10-3
D gene: TRBD1

CDR3 protein: CASRLKGLPTYEQYF
CDR3 DNA: TGTGCCAGCAGACTAAAGGGACTTCCCACCTACGAGCAGTACTTC
J gene: TRBJ2-7
clone size: once
V gene: TRBV7-2
D gene: -

CDR3 protein: CASSPSNEQFF
CDR3 DNA: TGTGCCAGCAGCCCCTCCAATGAGCAGTTCTTC
J gene: TRBJ2-1
clone size: -
V gene: TRBV12-3/TRBV12-4
D gene: -

CDR3 protein: CASSLNRLRFSGANVLTF
CDR3 DNA: TGTGCCAGCAGCTTAAACAGGTTGCGTTTCTCTGGGGCCAACGTCCTGACTTTC
J gene: TRBJ2-6
clone size: -
V gene: TRBV7-7
D gene: -

CDR3 protein: CASSIAGTGVNQPQHF
CDR3 DNA: TGTGCCAGTAGTATCGCCGGGACAGGGGTAAATCAGCCCCAGCATTTT
J gene: TRBJ1-5
clone size: few
V gene: TRBV19
D gene: TRBD1

CDR3 protein: CASSYEGRETEAFF
CDR3 DNA: TGTGCCAGTAGTTACGAGGGGCGGGAGACTGAAGCTTTCTTT
J gene: TRBJ1-1
clone size: -
V gene: TRBV19
D gene: -

CDR3 protein: CASSSGQGTDGYTF
CDR3 DNA: TGTGCCAGCAGTTCCGGACAGGGTACGGATGGCTACACCTTC
J gene: TRBJ1-2
clone size: many
V gene: TRBV6-2/TRBV6-3
D gene: TRBD1

CDR3 protein: CASRQATEAFF
CDR3 DNA: TGTGCCAGCAGGCAAGCGACTGAAGCTTTCTTT
J gene: TRBJ1-1
clone size: -
V gene: TRBV7-2
D gene: -

CDR3 protein: CASSVLAGGYYNEQFF
CDR3 DNA: TGTGCCAGCAGCGTCCTAGCTGGGGGCTACTACAATGAGCAGTTCTTC
J gene: TRBJ2-1
clone size: -
V gene: TRBV9
D gene: -

CDR3 protein: CASSQEAGRVYGYTF
CDR3 DNA: TGTGCCAGCAGCCAAGAGGCGGGGCGGGTCTATGGCTACACCTTC
J gene: TRBJ1-2
clone size: -
V gene: TRBV3-1/TRBV3-2
D gene: -

CDR3 protein: CASTPGSSYEQYF
CDR3 DNA: TGTGCCAGCACTCCCGGGAGCTCCTACGAGCAGTACTTC
J gene: TRBJ2-7
clone size: -
V gene: TRBV7-6
D gene: -

CDR3 protein: CASSSAPVNEQFF
CDR3 DNA: TGTGCCAGCAGTTCCGCCCCGGTTAATGAGCAGTTCTTC
J gene: TRBJ2-1
clone size: few
V gene: TRBV28
D gene: -

CDR3 protein: CASSSGQPNQPQHF
CDR3 DNA: TGTGCCAGCAGCTCGGGACAGCCGAATCAGCCCCAGCATTTT
J gene: TRBJ1-5
clone size: -
V gene: TRBV7-2
D gene: TRBD1

CDR3 protein: CASSSLTGSSEAFF
CDR3 DNA: TGCGCCAGCAGCTCTTTAACAGGGTCTTCTGAAGCTTTCTTT
J gene: TRBJ1-1
clone size: -
V gene: TRBV5-1
D gene: -

CDR3 protein: CSVEDWWVAGGTQTQYF
CDR3 DNA: TGCAGCGTTGAAGATTGGTGGGTAGCGGGGGGCACTCAGACCCAGTACTTC
J gene: TRBJ2-5
clone size: few
V gene: TRBV29-1
D gene: TRBD2

CDR3 protein: CATSRGARGTDTQYF
CDR3 DNA: TGTGCCACCAGCAGGGGGGCCCGGGGCACAGATACGCAGTATTTT
J gene: TRBJ2-3
clone size: -
V gene: TRBV15
D gene: -

CDR3 protein: CASSPNRGSNQPQHF
CDR3 DNA: TGTGCCAGCTCACCAAACAGGGGGAGCAATCAGCCCCAGCATTTT
J gene: TRBJ1-5
clone size: -
V gene: TRBV18
D gene: TRBD1

CDR3 protein: CASSAPTGVGGYTF
CDR3 DNA: TGTGCCAGCTCAGCGCCTACAGGGGTGGGTGGCTACACCTTC
J gene: TRBJ1-2
clone size: -
V gene: TRBV18
D gene: TRBD1

CDR3 protein: CASSINEDPEETQYF
CDR3 DNA: TGTGCCAGTAGTATTAACGAGGATCCGGAAGAGACCCAGTACTTC
J gene: TRBJ2-5
clone size: -
V gene: TRBV19
D gene: -